Presented here are 3 T cell receptor beta chains from one specimen sequenced in a study of control samples from healthy donors and cancer patients. Generated by immunoSEQ multiplex PCR, the TCRdb table keeps only in-frame clones and is missing some. The sample records around 30,000 clones, about 94% being singletons. Sequencing used PBMCs. These receptors were obtained from a man aged 35 to 55 with colorectal cancer.

This chain joins TRBV9 and TRBJ2-3; 7 nucleotides agree with TRBD1. The V gene end was trimmed by 3 bases and the J gene end by 4 bases; junction bases not matched to a gene: 5. Germline CDR1 and CDR2: SGDLS and YYNGEE. CDR3 length: 14 residues. The CDR3 nucleotides are TGTGCCAGCAGCGACCGGACAGGTTCAGATACGCAGTATTTT. This sequence encodes CASSDRTGSDTQYF. The entire variable domain, with the rest obtained from reference TRBV9 and TRBJ2-3, is as follows: DSGVTQTPKHLITATGQRVTLRCSPRSGDLSVYWYQQSLDQGLQFLIQYYNGEERAKGNILERFSAQQFPDLHSELNLSSLELGDSALYFCASSDRTGSDTQYFGPGTRLTVL.

V is TRBV2 and J is TRBJ1-5; D uncertain. The V and J ends lost 1 base and 4 bases respectively, with 11 bases between them. This CDR3 comprises 15 residues. Germline CDR1 SNHLY, CDR2 FYNNEI. CDR3 sequence: CASSEDRNPNQPQHF. The CDR3 nucleotides are TGTGCCAGCAGTGAAGACAGAAACCCTAATCAGCCCCAGCATTTT.

V is TRBV7-3 and J is TRBJ2-7; weak D call: TRBD1 (5 bases). The CDR3 has 15 amino acids. The V gene's germline CDR1 is SGHTA and CDR2 FQGTGA. The V and J ends lost 5 bases and 0 bases respectively, with 14 bases between them. The CDR3 is CASSPQADSSYEQYF. CDR3 bases: TGTGCCAGCAGCCCACAAGCTGACAGCTCCTACGAGCAGTACTTC.